The rows below give T cell receptor beta chains drawn from one sample of a study of CD8 T cells in Susac syndrome. TCRdb reanalysed the immunoSEQ multiplex PCR reads using MiXCR and keeps one entry per CDR3 protein. This table has some 300,000 distinct CDR3 sequences, approximately 91% appearing once. Sequenced sample: CD8+ T cells from PBMCs. The receptors come from a human donor with multiple sclerosis. Each CDR3 is given with its conserved first and last residue. Each record gives: J gene, clone size, D gene, V gene, CDR3 DNA, CDR3 protein. The D gene is left open where the match is weak. Clone size is stated in some rows and not others, as once, few, many or a class when expanded.

TRBJ2-1 - TRBD1 TRBV30 TGTGCCTGGGCAACAGGGGATATGTACAATGAGCAGTTCTTC CAWATGDMYNEQFF
TRBJ2-2 - - TRBV7-9 TGTGCCAGCAGCTTAACTTTTGGGGTCTCCGGGGAGCTGTTTTTT CASSLTFGVSGELFF
TRBJ2-1 few - TRBV6-1 TGTGCCAGCGGCAGGGCCCCGTCCAATGAGCAGTTCTTC CASGRAPSNEQFF
TRBJ2-7 - - TRBV5-6 TGTGCCAGCAGCTTGGGGTCATCCGAGCAGTACTTC CASSLGSSEQYF
TRBJ2-1 - TRBD2 TRBV7-9 TGTGCCAGCAGCTTAGTGACTAGCGGACGGTACAATGAGCAGTTCTTC CASSLVTSGRYNEQFF
TRBJ2-3 - - TRBV2 TGTGCCAGCATCCAAAGGCTAAGCGGAAGCGGGGATACGCAGTATTTT CASIQRLSGSGDTQYF
TRBJ2-7 - TRBD2 TRBV13 TGTGCCAGCAGCTTCCGACTAGCGGGAGGTACTCCCTTGCAGTACTTC CASSFRLAGGTPLQYF
TRBJ2-1 - - TRBV5-4 TGTGTCAGCAGCTTGTATAGGGTAGGCACGAATGAGCAGTTCTTC CVSSLYRVGTNEQFF
TRBJ1-1 - - TRBV7-9 TGTGCCAGCAGCCCCACCTATTTCACAGGGCGCACTGAAGCTTTCTTT CASSPTYFTGRTEAFF
TRBJ1-3 - - TRBV20-1 TGCAGTGCTTTAGACAAGGGATGGAACACCATATATTTT CSALDKGWNTIYF
TRBJ1-5 - TRBD1 TRBV7-9 TGTGCCAGCAGCTTCGGGACAGGGGACCTCCTCCAGCATTTT CASSFGTGDLLQHF
TRBJ2-1 - - TRBV6-5 TGTGCCAGCAGGGGTCAAGGGCAGAAACAGTTCTTC CASRGQGQKQFF
TRBJ2-1 - - TRBV11-2 TGTGCCAGCAGCCCCAGCCCCAGACCCCCCGGGCCCTACAATGAGCAGTTCTTC CASSPSPRPPGPYNEQFF
TRBJ1-1 - - TRBV9 TGTGCCAGCAGCGCCGGGACTTCTAATTCTGAAGCTTTCTTT CASSAGTSNSEAFF